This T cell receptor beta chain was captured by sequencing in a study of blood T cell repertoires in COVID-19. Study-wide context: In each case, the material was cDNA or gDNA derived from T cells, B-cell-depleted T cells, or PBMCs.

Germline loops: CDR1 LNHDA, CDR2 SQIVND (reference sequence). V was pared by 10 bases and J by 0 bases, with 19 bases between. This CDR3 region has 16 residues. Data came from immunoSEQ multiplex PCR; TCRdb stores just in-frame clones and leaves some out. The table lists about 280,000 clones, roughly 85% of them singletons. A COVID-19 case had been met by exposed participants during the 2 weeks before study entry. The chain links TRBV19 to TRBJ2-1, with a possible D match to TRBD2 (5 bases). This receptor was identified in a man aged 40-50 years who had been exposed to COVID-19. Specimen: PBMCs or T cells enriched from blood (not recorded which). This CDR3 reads CATLSGYGGSYNEQFF. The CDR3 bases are TGTGCCACCTTATCGGGATACGGCGGCTCCTACAATGAGCAGTTCTTC.